Below, 15 T cell receptor beta chains from the same sample are listed, as sequenced in a study of blood T cell repertoires in COVID-19. The data were produced by immunoSEQ multiplex PCR, yet TCRdb's version contains in-frame clones alone and is incomplete. The table has approximately 500,000 clones, roughly 88% seen once. What was sequenced was PBMCs or T cells enriched from blood (not recorded which). All receptors derive from a woman in her thirties or forties who had recovered from COVID-19.

This clone was found a few times. The V call is TRBV27, the J call TRBJ1-1; D is unclear. CDR1 and CDR2 from the germline V gene are MNHEY and SMNVEV (reference sequence). The V end lost 9 bases, the J end lost 2 bases, and 19 bases lay between the germline ends. This CDR3 is 15 amino acids long. The CDR3, as DNA: TGTGCCAGTCGGTTTCGGTTCACGGGAAACACTGAAGCTTTCTTT. Protein: CASRFRFTGNTEAFF.

This clone has only a few counts. The chain couples TRBV5-1 to TRBJ1-2; possibly TRBD1 for D (5 bases). Germline lookup yields CDR1 SGHRS and CDR2 YFSETQ. Trimming left V 4 bases short and J 2 bases short, with 18 bases between. The CDR3 covers 16 residues. The DNA of the CDR3 is TGCGCCAGCAGCCCCCAGGGAGGCGGGTTGAACTATGGCTACACCTTC. As protein: CASSPQGGGLNYGYTF.

The CDR3 is CAYNEKLFF. The CDR3 DNA is TGTGCCTATAATGAAAAACTGTTTTTT. The chain has TRBV25-1 and TRBJ1-4; D gene ambiguous. The CDR3 runs 9 residues. Trimming removed 11 bases from V and 4 bases from J, with 2 bases in between. Germline assignment: CDR1 MGHDK and CDR2 SYGVNS.

This chain connects TRBV24-1 to TRBJ2-7, with 9 bases fitting TRBD1. Germline CDR1 reads KGHDR; CDR2 reads SFDVKD. The V segment lost 5 bases and the J segment 6 bases; nucleotides outside the gene matches: 4. The CDR3 is made up of 13 amino acids. This CDR3 is CATSALDRGEQYF. The DNA of the CDR3 is TGTGCCACCAGTGCGTTGGACAGGGGCGAGCAGTACTTC.

For this clone: Other DNA sequences of this sample code for an identical CDR3. The chain joins TRBV5-4 to TRBJ1-1; 9 bases match TRBD1. The CDR3 is 16 amino acids. Trimming removed 0 bases from V and 0 bases from J; junction bases left unmatched: 3. CDR1 and CDR2 from the germline V gene are SGHNT and YYREEE (reference sequence). The CDR3 protein is CASSLGQGVLNTEAFF. The CDR3, as DNA: TGTGCCAGCAGCTTGGGACAGGGGGTTTTGAACACTGAAGCTTTCTTT.

The chain is built from TRBV14 and TRBJ1-2; D might be TRBD1 (6 bases). CDR1 is SGHDN, CDR2 FVKESK, per germline. The CDR3 runs 18 residues. Deletions cut 0 bases from V and 6 bases from J, with 23 bases between. This CDR3 reads CASSQEMWRGGRDNGYTF. CDR3 DNA: TGTGCCAGCAGCCAAGAAATGTGGAGGGGGGGAAGGGACAATGGCTACACCTTC.

CDR3 nucleotide sequence: TGTGCCAGCAGCTCCGCCTGGACGGGAGTAGGGGAGACCCAGTACTTC. Amino acid sequence: CASSSAWTGVGETQYF. The V and J genes are TRBV7-2 and TRBJ2-5; possible D gene TRBD2, 6 bases. Germline CDR1 reads SGHTA; CDR2 reads FQGNSA. V was clipped by 4 bases and J by 5 bases, with 20 bases between them. This CDR3 region has 16 residues.

The V gene is TRBV9, the J gene TRBJ2-3, with 10 bases fitting TRBD2. Germline assignment: CDR1 SGDLS and CDR2 YYNGEE. Trimming at V came to 7 bases and at J to 3 bases, leaving 8 bases not matched to a gene. This CDR3 region has 15 residues. CDR3 bases: TGTGCCAGCGCTGAAACGACTAGCGGGACAGATACGCAGTATTTT. Amino acid sequence: CASAETTSGTDTQYF. The entire variable domain, with the rest obtained from reference TRBV9 and TRBJ2-3, is as follows: DSGVTQTPKHLITATGQRVTLRCSPRSGDLSVYWYQQSLDQGLQFLIQYYNGEERAKGNILERFSAQQFPDLHSELNLSSLELGDSALYFCASAETTSGTDTQYFGPGTRLTVL.

This chain uses TRBV3-1 (or the pseudogene TRBV3-2) with TRBJ2-1; D unresolved. V was shortened by 4 bases and J by 8 bases, with 12 bases between the two germline ends. Germline V lookup: CDR1 LGHDT, CDR2 YNNKEL (reference sequence). This CDR3 is built from 13 residues. The CDR3 DNA follows: TGTGCCAGCAGCCCCCGCGCCCCGGATGAGCAGTTCTTC. Translated: CASSPRAPDEQFF.

The CDR3 sequence: CASRPAGTRETGELFF. DNA of the CDR3: TGTGCCAGCAGACCAGCCGGGACTAGAGAAACCGGGGAGCTGTTTTTT. V and J are TRBV11-1 and TRBJ2-2; TRBD2 matches 8 bases. J gave up 5 bases and V 6 bases, and 11 bases lay outside the gene matches. The germline gives CDR1 SGHAT, CDR2 FQDESV (reference sequence). This CDR3 is built from 16 residues.

The V gene is TRBV4-3, the J gene TRBJ1-1; no reliable D call. The V gene lost 2 bases and the J gene lost 8 bases, with 12 bases spanning the gap. Looked up from germline, CDR1 is LGHNA and CDR2 is YSLEER. The length of the CDR3 is 13 residues. The chain's CDR3 is CASSQNPGGEAFF. Written as DNA, the CDR3 is TGCGCCAGCAGCCAAAATCCGGGAGGGGAAGCTTTCTTT.

The chain is built from TRBV21-1 and TRBJ2-4; the table's D call TRBD2 went unverified against the DNA. TRBV21-1 is shown as a pseudogene. The CDR3 extends over 16 amino acids. The CDR3 DNA sequence: TGTGCCAGCAGCAAAGGACGGAGGTTGGCCAAAAACATTCAGTACTTC. This translates into CASSKGRRLAKNIQYF.

The chain has TRBV7-9 and TRBJ1-3; D remains unclear. V lost 3 bases and J 0 bases, leaving 15 bases between the germline ends. The germline V gene has CDR1 SEHNR and CDR2 FQNEAQ (reference sequence). The length of the CDR3 is 17 residues. The DNA of the CDR3 is TGTGCCAGCAGCTTTCTTGGGAGGACGGCCTCTGGAAACACCATATATTTT. Amino acids: CASSFLGRTASGNTIYF.

The rearrangement uses TRBV5-1 and TRBJ1-1; the D gene is possibly TRBD1 (5 bases). This CDR3 comprises 15 residues. Germline V gene sequence: CDR1 SGHRS, CDR2 YFSETQ. Trimming took 5 bases from V and 6 from J, leaving 20 bases between them. This chain's CDR3 is CASSSQAPPTAEAFF. CDR3 DNA sequence: TGCGCCAGCAGTTCACAGGCTCCCCCGACCGCTGAAGCTTTCTTT.

This clone was found once. The CDR3 loop reads CASSQVAGLNTEAFF. The CDR3 DNA sequence: TGTGCCAGCAGCCAAGTCGCAGGTTTGAACACTGAAGCTTTCTTT. The rearrangement links TRBV14 to TRBJ1-1; D remains unclear. Trimming removed 1 base at V and 0 bases at J, with 9 bases between. This CDR3 is 15 amino acids long. Per the germline V gene, CDR1 is SGHDN and CDR2 is FVKESK. The full variable domain, in which reference TRBV14 and TRBJ1-1 provide the parts outside the CDR3, is EAGVTQFPSHSVIEKGQTVTLRCDPISGHDNLYWYRRVMGKEIKFLLHFVKESKQDESGMPNNRFLAERTGGTYSTLKVQPAELEDSGVYFCASSQVAGLNTEAFFGQGTRLTVV.